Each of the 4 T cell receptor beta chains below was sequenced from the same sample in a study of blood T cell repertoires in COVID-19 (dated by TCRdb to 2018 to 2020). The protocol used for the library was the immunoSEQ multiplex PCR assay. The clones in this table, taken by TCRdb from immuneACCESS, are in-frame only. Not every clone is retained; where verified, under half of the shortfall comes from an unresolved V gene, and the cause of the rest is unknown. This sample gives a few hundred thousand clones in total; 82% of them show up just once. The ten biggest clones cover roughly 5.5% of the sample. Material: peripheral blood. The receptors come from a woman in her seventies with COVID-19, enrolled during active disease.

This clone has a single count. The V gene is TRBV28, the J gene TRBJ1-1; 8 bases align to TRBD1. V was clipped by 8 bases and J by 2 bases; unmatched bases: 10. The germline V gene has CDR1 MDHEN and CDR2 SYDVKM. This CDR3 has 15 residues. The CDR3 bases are TGTGCCAGCTTGTTTAGGACAGGGCCTAACACTGAAGCTTTCTTT. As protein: CASLFRTGPNTEAFF.

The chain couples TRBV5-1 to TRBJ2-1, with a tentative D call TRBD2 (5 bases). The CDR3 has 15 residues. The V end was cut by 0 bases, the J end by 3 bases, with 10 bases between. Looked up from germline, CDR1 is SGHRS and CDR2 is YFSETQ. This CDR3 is CASSLGAVNYNEQFF. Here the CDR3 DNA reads TGCGCCAGCAGCTTGGGAGCGGTCAACTACAATGAGCAGTTCTTC.

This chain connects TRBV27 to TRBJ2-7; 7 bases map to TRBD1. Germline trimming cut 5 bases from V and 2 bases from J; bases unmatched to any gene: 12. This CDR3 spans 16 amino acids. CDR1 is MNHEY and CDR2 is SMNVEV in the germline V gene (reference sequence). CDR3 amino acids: CASSSPGTASPYEQYF. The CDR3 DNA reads TGTGCCAGCAGTAGCCCCGGGACAGCGTCCCCCTACGAGCAGTACTTC.

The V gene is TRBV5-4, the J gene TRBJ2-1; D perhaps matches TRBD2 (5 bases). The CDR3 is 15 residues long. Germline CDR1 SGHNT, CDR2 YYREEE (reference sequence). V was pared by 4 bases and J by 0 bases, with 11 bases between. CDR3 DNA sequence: TGTGCCAGCAGCCAGCGGATTAGCTCCTACAATGAGCAGTTCTTC. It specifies CASSQRISSYNEQFF.